One sample yielded the 7 T cell receptor beta chains listed below, sequenced in a study of shared clonotypes between healthy human individuals. Libraries were prepared by immunoSEQ multiplex PCR; TCRdb keeps only in-frame clonotypes and omits some of them. The table records about 2 million clones, roughly 94% of them present only once. Source material: naive CD4+ T cells sorted from blood. Documented subset: CD45RA+ positively selected. These receptors all stem from a man aged 18 to 30 in good health.

This clone was found once. The rearrangement joins TRBV5-1 to TRBJ2-5; D is perhaps TRBD1 (5 bases). Trimming cost V 8 bases and J 5 bases, with 13 bases left between them. Germline assignment: CDR1 SGHRS and CDR2 YFSETQ. The CDR3 length is 12 residues. The CDR3: CASRGFEETQYF. CDR3 nucleotides: TGCGCCAGTAGGGGCTTCGAGGAGACCCAGTACTTC.

V is TRBV7-9 and J is TRBJ2-2; D call uncertain. Germline V gene lookup returns CDR1 SEHNR and CDR2 FQNEAQ (reference sequence). CDR3 length: 18 amino acids. Deletions cut 0 bases from V and 1 base from J, with 15 bases between. CDR3 nucleotide sequence: TGTGCCAGCAGCTTAGCGCGTCAGGACGTGGGGAACACCGGGGAGCTGTTTTTT. Residues: CASSLARQDVGNTGELFF.

Regarding this clone: Different DNA sequences within this sample yield the same CDR3. The chain uses TRBV20-1 and TRBJ2-1, with a possible D match to TRBD2 (5 bases). The CDR3 is 11 residues long. V lost 6 bases and J lost 6, with 9 bases in between. CDR1 and CDR2 from the germline V gene are DFQATT and SNEGSKA (reference sequence). The CDR3 sequence: CSALLGNEQFF. As DNA, the CDR3 is TGCAGTGCCCTACTAGGCAATGAGCAGTTCTTC.

Note on this clone: A much larger clone differs from this one at a single base, so this may be a read error. At the DNA level, this CDR3 is encoded by other sequences in the same sample as well. The chain employs TRBV4-2 and TRBJ2-7; 11 bases align to TRBD1. Per germline, CDR1 LGHNA and CDR2 YNFKEQ. There are 14 residues in the CDR3. J was trimmed by 3 bases and V by 4 bases; bases with no gene match: 2. This chain's CDR3 is CASSPGTGGYEQYF. The CDR3 nucleotides are TGTGCCAGCAGCCCCGGGACAGGGGGCTACGAGCAGTACTTC.

Note on this clone: This same CDR3 is encoded by further DNA sequences in the sample. V is TRBV6-1 and J is TRBJ2-3; 8 bases map to TRBD1. With 6 bases clipped from V and 0 bases from J, the junction kept 2 bases outside the gene matches. The CDR3 length is 14 residues. Germline CDR1 and CDR2: MNHNS and SASEGT. The CDR3 sequence is CASRRQGSTDTQYF. As DNA, the CDR3 is TGTGCCAGCAGGAGACAGGGGAGCACAGATACGCAGTATTTT.

This sequence joins TRBV10-3 and TRBJ2-1; the D gene could be TRBD1 or TRBD2 (5 bases each). Looked up from germline, CDR1 is ENHRY and CDR2 is SYGVKD. Trimming left V 4 bases short and J 9 bases short, with 13 bases between. The CDR3 loop spans 13 amino acids. As DNA, the CDR3 is TGTGCCATCAGTGGGGACCCGCTAAGTGAGCAGTTCTTC. Amino acid sequence: CAISGDPLSEQFF.

The chain links TRBV4-3 to TRBJ2-3; D remains unclear. The CDR3 runs 15 residues. Germline V gene sequence: CDR1 LGHNA, CDR2 YSLEER. The V end lost 1 base, the J end lost 0 bases, and 8 bases lay between the germline ends. The CDR3 nucleotides read TGCGCCAGCAGCCAAGTTTGGGGTAGCACAGATACGCAGTATTTT. Translation gives CASSQVWGSTDTQYF.